This T cell receptor (beta chain) was captured in a study of T cells in Graves' hyperthyroidism and ophthalmopathy. The overall study: Specimen type is peripheral blood, collected at initial diagnosis prior to any treatment.

From RNA transcripts, TCR beta CDR3 regions were amplified. The HTBI primer set drove a first-round RT-PCR of the TCR CDR3. A single record per CDR3 protein comes from TCRdb applying MiXCR to the multiplex PCR reads. Of hundreds of thousands of distinct CDR3 sequences in the sample, about 15% are singletons; the top ten hold approximately 4.3%. Study results and caveats: Among thyroid clonotypes expanded above 0.001, most also appeared in blood. Model-based prediction identified ophthalmopathy a median approximately 6 months prior to its onset.

Duration under 3 months, a NOSPECS grade of at least 4, and a Clinical Activity Score of at least 3 characterized the ophthalmopathy patients. As for this clonotype: Antigen unknown.

V gave up 5 bases and J gave up 4 bases, with 17 bases separating them. CDR3 size: 15 residues. Germline CDR1 and CDR2: LNHDA and SQIVND (reference sequence). The sample was blood. The V call is TRBV19, the J call TRBJ1-2, with D perhaps TRBD1 (5 bases). The receptor was isolated from a woman aged 40-49 years with Graves' ophthalmopathy. The CDR3 region has the DNA TGTGCCAGTAGTTTCTCTTTGTCGGGGACCTATGGCTACACCTTC. This sequence encodes CASSFSLSGTYGYTF.